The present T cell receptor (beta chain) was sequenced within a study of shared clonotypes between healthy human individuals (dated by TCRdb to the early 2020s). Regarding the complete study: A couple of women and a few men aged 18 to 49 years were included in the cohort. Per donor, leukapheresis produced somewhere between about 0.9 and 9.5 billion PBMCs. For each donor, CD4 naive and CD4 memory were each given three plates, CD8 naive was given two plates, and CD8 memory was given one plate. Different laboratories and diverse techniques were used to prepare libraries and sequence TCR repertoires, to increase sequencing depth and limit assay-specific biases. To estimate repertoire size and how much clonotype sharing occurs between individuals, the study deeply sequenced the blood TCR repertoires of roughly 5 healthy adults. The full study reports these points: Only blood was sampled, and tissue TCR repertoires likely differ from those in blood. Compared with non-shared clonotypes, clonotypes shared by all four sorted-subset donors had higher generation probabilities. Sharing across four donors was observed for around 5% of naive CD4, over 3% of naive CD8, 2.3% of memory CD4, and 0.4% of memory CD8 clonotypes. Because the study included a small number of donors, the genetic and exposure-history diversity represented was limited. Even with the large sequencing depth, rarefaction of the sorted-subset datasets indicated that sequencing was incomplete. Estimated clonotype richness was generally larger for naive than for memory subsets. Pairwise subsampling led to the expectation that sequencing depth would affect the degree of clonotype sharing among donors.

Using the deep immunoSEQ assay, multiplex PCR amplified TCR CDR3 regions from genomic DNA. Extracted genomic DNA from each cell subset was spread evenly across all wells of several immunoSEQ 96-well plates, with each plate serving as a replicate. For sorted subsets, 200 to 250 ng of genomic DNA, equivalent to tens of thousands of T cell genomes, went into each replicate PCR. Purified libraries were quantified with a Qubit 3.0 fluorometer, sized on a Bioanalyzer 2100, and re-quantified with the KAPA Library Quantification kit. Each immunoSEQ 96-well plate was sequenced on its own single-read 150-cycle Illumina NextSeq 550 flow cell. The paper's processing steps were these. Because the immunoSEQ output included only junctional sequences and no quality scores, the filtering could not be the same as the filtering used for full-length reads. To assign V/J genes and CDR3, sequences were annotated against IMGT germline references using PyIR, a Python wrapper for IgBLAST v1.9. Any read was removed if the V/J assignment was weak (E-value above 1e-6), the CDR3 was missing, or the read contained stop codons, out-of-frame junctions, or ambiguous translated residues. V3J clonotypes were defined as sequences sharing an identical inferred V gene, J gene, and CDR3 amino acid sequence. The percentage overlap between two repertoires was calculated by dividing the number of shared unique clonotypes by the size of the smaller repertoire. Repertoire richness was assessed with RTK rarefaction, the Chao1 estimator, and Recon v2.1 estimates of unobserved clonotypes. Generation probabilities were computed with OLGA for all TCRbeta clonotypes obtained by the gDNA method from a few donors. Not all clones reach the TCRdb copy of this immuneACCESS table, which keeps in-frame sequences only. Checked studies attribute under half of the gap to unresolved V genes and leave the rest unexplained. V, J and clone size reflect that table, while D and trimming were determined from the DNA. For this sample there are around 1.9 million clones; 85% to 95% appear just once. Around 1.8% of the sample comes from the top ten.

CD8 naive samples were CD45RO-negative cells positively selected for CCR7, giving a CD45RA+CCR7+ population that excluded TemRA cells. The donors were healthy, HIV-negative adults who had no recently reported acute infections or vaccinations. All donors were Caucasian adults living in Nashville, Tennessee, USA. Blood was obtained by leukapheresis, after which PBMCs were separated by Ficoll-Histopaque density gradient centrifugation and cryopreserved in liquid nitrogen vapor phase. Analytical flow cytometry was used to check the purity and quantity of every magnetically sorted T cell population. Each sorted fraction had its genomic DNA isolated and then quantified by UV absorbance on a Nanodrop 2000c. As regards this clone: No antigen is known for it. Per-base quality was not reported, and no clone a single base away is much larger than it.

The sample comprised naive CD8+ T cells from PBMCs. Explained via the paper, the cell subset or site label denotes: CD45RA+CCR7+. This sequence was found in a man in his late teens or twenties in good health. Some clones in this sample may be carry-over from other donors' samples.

The nucleotide sequence is given as TGCGCCAGCGCCTTGGGGACAGGGAACACCGGGGAGCTGTTTTTT. This encodes CASALGTGNTGELFF. The chain employs TRBV4-1 and TRBJ2-2, with TRBD1 identical over 8 junction bases. The CDR3 runs 15 residues from the cysteine to the phenylalanine. Only the CDR3 portion is preserved as DNA: 45 bases, with reading frame beginning at the first base. Ends trimmed: V by 8 bases, J by 1 base; bases unmatched to a gene: 6. According to the germline V gene, CDR1 reads MGHRA and CDR2 reads YSYEKL.